These 31 T cell receptor beta chains originate from one sample sequenced in a study of blood T cell repertoires in COVID-19. TCRdb keeps only in-frame clones here, not all; method: immunoSEQ multiplex PCR. Here the sample spans under 300,000 clones, about 86% being singletons. The sample taken for sequencing was peripheral blood. Every receptor here comes from a woman in her twenties or thirties with COVID-19, enrolled during active disease.

Here the CDR3 reads CSASQGGGNQPQHF. The CDR3 DNA follows: TGCAGTGCTAGTCAAGGGGGAGGCAATCAGCCCCAGCATTTT. The V and J genes are TRBV20-1 and TRBJ1-5; possibly TRBD1 for D (6 bases). The CDR3 loop spans 14 amino acids. The germline V gene encodes CDR1 DFQATT and CDR2 SNEGSKA (reference sequence). Between the trimmed V and J ends, which lost 3 bases and 2 bases, there was a span of 11 bases.

The chain has TRBV7-9 and TRBJ2-1, with 10 bases aligning to TRBD1. V shed 1 base and J 15 bases; nucleotides not matched to a gene: 6. Germline V lookup: CDR1 SEHNR, CDR2 FQNEAQ (reference sequence). The CDR3 sequence is 13 residues long. The CDR3 here is CASSLGGTGVLFF. The CDR3 nucleotides are TGTGCCAGCAGCTTAGGCGGGACAGGGGTTCTGTTCTTC.

This rearrangement joins TRBV4-2 to TRBJ2-7; no clear D gene. There are 13 residues in the CDR3. V dropped 4 bases and J dropped 6 bases, with 13 bases sitting between them. Germline loops: CDR1 LGHNA, CDR2 YNFKEQ. The CDR3: CASSPLGHGEQYF. The DNA for the CDR3 is TGTGCCAGCAGCCCCCTAGGCCACGGCGAGCAGTACTTC.

V and J are TRBV6-4 and TRBJ2-3; 7 nucleotides match TRBD2. J lost 1 base, V lost 2 bases, and 6 bases had no gene match. There are 16 residues in the CDR3. Germline V gives CDR1 MRHNA, CDR2 SNTAGT. The CDR3 bases are TGTGCCAGCAGTGACGCGGCGGGGGAGGGCACAGATACGCAGTATTTT. This translates into CASSDAAGEGTDTQYF.

This clone was recorded once. This rearrangement joins TRBV5-1 to TRBJ2-2; 7 bases fit TRBD1. Germline CDR1 SGHRS, CDR2 YFSETQ. Germline trimming cut 4 bases from V and 7 bases from J; bases unmatched to any gene: 16. This CDR3 region has 17 residues. The CDR3 region is CASSLGVRQGRDGELFF. CDR3 DNA sequence: TGCGCCAGCAGCCTGGGGGTCCGACAGGGTCGGGACGGGGAGCTGTTTTTT.

V and J are TRBV10-1 and TRBJ2-5; D is undetermined. The CDR3 is 13 residues long. V was shortened by 4 bases and J by 2 bases, with 8 bases between the two germline ends. Germline V gene data show CDR1 as WNHNN and CDR2 as SYGVQD (reference sequence). Here the CDR3 reads CASSVSRQETQYF. In DNA form, the CDR3 reads TGCGCCAGCAGTGTTTCCAGACAAGAGACCCAGTACTTC.

This chain connects TRBV19 to TRBJ1-6; TRBD1 matches 9 bases. Germline CDR1 LNHDA, CDR2 SQIVND (reference sequence). This CDR3 comprises 17 residues. After removal of 4 bases from V and 8 bases from J, the junction contained 12 bases not matched to a gene. CDR3 loop: CASSSTGGELTYSPLHF. As DNA, the CDR3 is TGTGCCAGTAGTAGTACAGGGGGCGAGTTAACGTATTCACCCCTCCACTTT.

The CDR3 coding sequence is TGCGCCAGCAGCTTGGGACAGAGCAACACTGAAGCTTTCTTT. This codes for CASSLGQSNTEAFF. The rearrangement uses TRBV5-1 and TRBJ1-1; D perhaps matches TRBD1 (5 bases). The germline V and J ends were trimmed by 0 bases and 2 bases, with 8 bases remaining between them. This CDR3 is 14 amino acids long. Germline values: CDR1 SGHRS, CDR2 YFSETQ.

This clone came up many times. The chain couples TRBV12-5 to TRBJ1-3; 7 bases match TRBD1. The CDR3 has 14 residues. Germline lookup yields CDR1 LGHNT and CDR2 FRNRAP. V trimming: 4 bases; J trimming: 2 bases; junction bases outside the gene matches: 2. CDR3 sequence (DNA): TGTGCTAGTGGTTCAGACAGGGCTGGAAACACCATATATTTT. It encodes CASGSDRAGNTIYF.

The chain uses TRBV5-5 and TRBJ1-1; 10 bases are a match to TRBD1. Germline lookup yields CDR1 SGHKS and CDR2 YYEKEE (reference sequence). J was trimmed by 5 bases and V by 4 bases; bases with no gene match: 5. This CDR3 has 14 residues. The CDR3 nucleotides read TGTGCCAGCAGCCGGGGACAGGGGCCTACTGAAGCTTTCTTT. Its translation: CASSRGQGPTEAFF.

The chain carries TRBV7-5 and TRBJ1-6. TRBV7-5 is a pseudogene. The CDR3 is 15 residues long. The DNA of the CDR3 is TGTGTCAGAACACGGAATGACATCGGGGATTCACCCCTCCACTTT. Translation: CVRTRNDIGDSPLHF.

The CDR3 nucleotides read TGTGCCAGCAGCCGGAGGGAGACCCAGTACTTC. Its translation is CASSRRETQYF. The chain couples TRBV3-1 (or the pseudogene TRBV3-2) to TRBJ2-5; TRBD2 is a possible D gene (5 bases). V dropped 4 bases and J dropped 5 bases, with 5 bases sitting between them. Germline CDR1 LGHDT, CDR2 YNNKEL (reference sequence). The CDR3 covers 11 residues.

V usage is TRBV19 and J usage is TRBJ1-6; the D is unclear. Looked up from germline, CDR1 is LNHDA and CDR2 is SQIVND (reference sequence). Trimming cost V 4 bases and J 5 bases, with 12 bases left between them. The CDR3 loop spans 15 amino acids. Here the CDR3 DNA reads TGTGCCAGTAGTAAACTAGGCCGCAATAATTCACCCCTCCACTTT. Translation gives CASSKLGRNNSPLHF.

V usage is TRBV4-2 and J usage is TRBJ2-3, with 7 bases lining up with TRBD2. V trimming: 0 bases; J trimming: 3 bases; junction bases outside the gene matches: 6. The CDR3 is 16 residues long. Germline V gene lookup returns CDR1 LGHNA and CDR2 YNFKEQ. The CDR3 DNA is TGTGCCAGCAGCCAAGATAGGGGAGCGGGGACAGATACGCAGTATTTT. Translated, it gives CASSQDRGAGTDTQYF.

This sequence joins TRBV20-1 and TRBJ2-7; D ambiguous. The CDR3 consists of 13 residues. Trimming cost V 3 bases and J 2 bases, with 11 bases left between them. Germline V gene lookup returns CDR1 DFQATT and CDR2 SNEGSKA (reference sequence). This CDR3 reads CSASQVGPYEQYF. CDR3 nucleotide sequence: TGCAGTGCTAGTCAGGTCGGTCCCTACGAGCAGTACTTC.

The CDR3 loop is CATSDPRAGGETQYF. The CDR3 DNA reads TGTGCCACCAGTGACCCCCGGGCGGGGGGAGAGACCCAGTACTTC. The rearrangement links TRBV24-1 to TRBJ2-5, with 8 bases matching TRBD2. There are 15 residues in the CDR3. V was pared by 4 bases and J by 4 bases, with 7 bases of the junction left unmatched. The germline gives CDR1 KGHDR, CDR2 SFDVKD.

The V and J genes are TRBV11-2 and TRBJ2-5; D not resolved. Per the germline V gene, CDR1 is SGHAT and CDR2 is FQNNGV. V was clipped by 1 base and J by 2 bases, with 8 bases between them. The length of the CDR3 is 14 residues. CDR3 sequence (DNA): TGTGCCAGCAGCTTAGGTCAGGTACAAGAGACCCAGTACTTC. Protein product: CASSLGQVQETQYF.

V and J are TRBV12-5 and TRBJ1-5; no reliable D call. Trimming left V 3 bases short and J 6 bases short, with 21 bases between. CDR1 is LGHNT and CDR2 is FRNRAP in the germline V gene. The CDR3 length is 17 residues. The CDR3: CASGFLFTGIPSQPQHF. The DNA of the CDR3 is TGTGCTAGTGGTTTCCTTTTCACGGGGATCCCCAGTCAGCCCCAGCATTTT.

V usage is TRBV10-3 and J usage is TRBJ2-3, with a tentative D call TRBD2 (6 bases). CDR3 length: 11 residues. Germline values: CDR1 ENHRY, CDR2 SYGVKD. V shed 8 bases and J shed 4 bases, with 7 bases lying between them. The CDR3 here is CAIGEADTQYF. CDR3 DNA sequence: TGTGCCATCGGGGAGGCAGATACGCAGTATTTT.

This clone was observed a single time. The rearrangement joins TRBV4-2 to TRBJ2-3; 8 nucleotides align to TRBD2. Trimming took 5 bases from V and 2 from J; bases not matched to a gene: 12. Looked up from germline, CDR1 is LGHNA and CDR2 is YNFKEQ. This CDR3 is 17 amino acids long. In DNA form, the CDR3 reads TGTGCCAGCAGCTTTCTAAAGGGTAGCGGGGACACAGATACGCAGTATTTT. Translated: CASSFLKGSGDTDTQYF.

This sequence joins TRBV6-1 and TRBJ1-1; 10 positions agree with TRBD1. The germline V gene has CDR1 MNHNS and CDR2 SASEGT. J was trimmed by 5 bases and V by 3 bases; bases with no gene match: 6. The CDR3 sequence is 15 residues long. CDR3 sequence (DNA): TGTGCCAGCAGTGACCAGACAGGGGGCCGGACTGAAGCTTTCTTT. Translating gives CASSDQTGGRTEAFF.

This sequence joins TRBV27 and TRBJ2-5; D uncertain. V dropped 7 bases and J dropped 5 bases, with 17 bases sitting between them. CDR3 size: 14 residues. Germline V gene data show CDR1 as MNHEY and CDR2 as SMNVEV (reference sequence). The CDR3 loop reads CASKGSGSGETQYF. The CDR3 nucleotides read TGTGCCAGCAAAGGATCAGGTTCTGGGGAGACCCAGTACTTC.

This chain links TRBV19 with TRBJ2-3, with 12 bases that match TRBD2. The CDR3 is 16 amino acids. The ends lost 5 bases at V and 1 base at J; junction bases unmatched: 4. Per germline, CDR1 LNHDA and CDR2 SQIVND (reference sequence). CDR3 bases: TGTGCCAGTAGTGCTTCTAGCGGGGGGGGCACAGATACGCAGTATTTT. This sequence encodes CASSASSGGGTDTQYF.

The V call is TRBV6-6, the J call TRBJ1-5, with TRBD1 identical over 9 bases. The V segment lost 6 bases and the J segment 3 bases; nucleotides outside the gene matches: 6. The CDR3 sequence is 15 residues long. Germline CDR1 reads MNHNY; CDR2 reads SVGAGI (reference sequence). CDR3 sequence (DNA): TGTGCCAGCAGGTGGGACAGGGATTACAATCAGCCCCAGCATTTT. Encoded protein: CASRWDRDYNQPQHF.

The chain uses TRBV10-1 and TRBJ1-5, with a tentative D call TRBD1 (6 bases). Germline V CDR1 and CDR2: WNHNN, SYGVQD (reference sequence). The CDR3 extends over 14 amino acids. The germline V and J ends were trimmed by 8 bases and 4 bases, with 15 bases remaining between them. Here the CDR3 reads CASSTGPLNQPQHF. The DNA for the CDR3 is TGCGCCAGCTCGACAGGACCGTTGAATCAGCCCCAGCATTTT.

The rearrangement uses TRBV14 and TRBJ1-4; tentatively, D is TRBD1 (5 bases). The V and J ends lost 0 bases and 0 bases respectively, with 8 bases between them. Germline CDR1 is SGHDN and CDR2 is FVKESK. The CDR3 extends over 16 amino acids. DNA for the CDR3: TGTGCCAGCAGCCAAGATACAGGTGCAACTAATGAAAAACTGTTTTTT. It codes for CASSQDTGATNEKLFF.

The chain couples TRBV5-1 to TRBJ1-1, with no clear D. The CDR3 is made up of 15 amino acids. The germline V and J ends were trimmed by 2 bases and 3 bases, with 14 bases remaining between them. The germline V gene has CDR1 SGHRS and CDR2 YFSETQ. The CDR3 region is CASSLYASRHTEAFF. The DNA for the CDR3 is TGCGCCAGCAGCTTATATGCCTCGCGGCACACTGAAGCTTTCTTT.

For this clone: At the DNA level, this CDR3 is encoded by other sequences in the same sample as well. V usage is TRBV18 and J usage is TRBJ2-5, with a possible D match to TRBD1 (6 bases). In germline, CDR1 is KGHSH, CDR2 LQKENI. V was cut by 2 bases and J by 4 bases, with 8 bases left in between. The CDR3 sequence is 13 residues long. The CDR3 DNA reads as TGTGCCAGCTCACCAAGCAGGGGAGAGACCCAGTACTTC. Its translation is CASSPSRGETQYF. Complete variable domain (other parts from reference TRBV18 and TRBJ2-5): NAGVMQNPRHLVRRRGQEARLRCSPMKGHSHVYWYRQLPEEGLKFMVYLQKENIIDESGMPKERFSAEFPKEGPSILRIQQVVRGDSAAYFCASSPSRGETQYFGPGTRLLVL.

This clone was observed once. The chain couples TRBV11-2 to TRBJ1-5, with D tentatively TRBD1 (5 bases). Trimming removed 1 base at V and 5 bases at J, with 12 bases between. Germline assignment: CDR1 SGHAT and CDR2 FQNNGV. CDR3 length: 15 amino acids. CDR3 sequence (DNA): TGTGCCAGCAGCTTAGGGGACGGGGGATATCAGCCCCAGCATTTT. Translating it yields CASSLGDGGYQPQHF.

This clone was observed a handful of times. The J gene is TRBJ2-7, the V gene TRBV5-1; D might be TRBD1 (6 bases). This CDR3 is 15 amino acids long. Trimming pared 0 bases from V and 2 bases from J, leaving 12 bases between. CDR1 and CDR2 from the germline V gene are SGHRS and YFSETQ. In nucleotides, the CDR3 is TGCGCCAGCAGCTTGGTTGGCAGGGGCACCTACGAGCAGTACTTC. Translation gives CASSLVGRGTYEQYF.

The rearrangement joins TRBV6-2 or TRBV6-3 to TRBJ1-3, with D maybe TRBD1 (5 bases). V was clipped by 8 bases and J by 4 bases, with 18 bases between them. Germline V gene sequence: CDR1 MNHEY, CDR2 SVGEGT. The CDR3 runs to 15 residues. Written as DNA, the CDR3 is TGTGCCAGCCGCTACTCAGGGAGTGTGGGAAACACCATATATTTT. It specifies CASRYSGSVGNTIYF.